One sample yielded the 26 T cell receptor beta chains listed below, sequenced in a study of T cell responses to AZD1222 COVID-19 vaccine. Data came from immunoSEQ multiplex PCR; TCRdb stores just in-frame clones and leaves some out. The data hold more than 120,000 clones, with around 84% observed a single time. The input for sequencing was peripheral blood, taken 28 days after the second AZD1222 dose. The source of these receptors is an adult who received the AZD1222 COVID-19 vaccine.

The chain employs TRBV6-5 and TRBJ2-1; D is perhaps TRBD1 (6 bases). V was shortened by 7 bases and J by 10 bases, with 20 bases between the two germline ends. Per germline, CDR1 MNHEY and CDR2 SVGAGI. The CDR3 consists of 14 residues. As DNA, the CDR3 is TGTGCCAGCAACTGGGACGGGACATTGGGCGAGCAGTTCTTC. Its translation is CASNWDGTLGEQFF.

DNA for the CDR3: TGCGCCAGCAGCTTATTAGGGGGAGAGAACACTGAAGCTTTCTTT. Its translation is CASSLLGGENTEAFF. This rearrangement joins TRBV5-1 to TRBJ1-1, with a tentative D call TRBD1 (6 bases). This CDR3 region has 15 residues. V was pared by 2 bases and J by 1 base, with 12 bases between. Germline V gene lookup returns CDR1 SGHRS and CDR2 YFSETQ.

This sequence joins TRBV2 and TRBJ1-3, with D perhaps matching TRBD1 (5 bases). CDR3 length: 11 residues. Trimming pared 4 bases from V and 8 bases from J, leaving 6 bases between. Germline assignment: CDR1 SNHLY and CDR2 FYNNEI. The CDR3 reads CASSVGDTIYF. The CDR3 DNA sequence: TGTGCCAGCAGTGTGGGGGACACCATATATTTT.

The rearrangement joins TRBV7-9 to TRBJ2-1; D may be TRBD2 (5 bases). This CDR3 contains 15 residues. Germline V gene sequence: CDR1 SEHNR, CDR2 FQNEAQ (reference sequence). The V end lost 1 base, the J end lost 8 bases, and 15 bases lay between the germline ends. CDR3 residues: CASSLDGVAGDEQFF. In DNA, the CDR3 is TGTGCCAGCAGCTTAGACGGCGTGGCGGGCGATGAGCAGTTCTTC.

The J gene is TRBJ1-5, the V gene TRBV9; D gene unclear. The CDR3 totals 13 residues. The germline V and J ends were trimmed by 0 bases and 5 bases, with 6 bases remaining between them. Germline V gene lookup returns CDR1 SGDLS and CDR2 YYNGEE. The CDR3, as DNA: TGTGCCAGCAGCGTAGCTGAGGATCAGCCCCAGCATTTT. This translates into CASSVAEDQPQHF.

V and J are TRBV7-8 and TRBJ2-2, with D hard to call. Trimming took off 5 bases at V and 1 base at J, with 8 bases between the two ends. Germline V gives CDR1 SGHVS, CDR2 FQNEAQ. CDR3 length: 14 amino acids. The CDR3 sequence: CASSPTENTGELFF. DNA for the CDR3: TGTGCCAGCAGCCCTACAGAGAACACCGGGGAGCTGTTTTTT. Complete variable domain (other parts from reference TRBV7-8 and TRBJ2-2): GAGVSQSPRYKVAKRGQDVALRCDPISGHVSLFWYQQALGQGPEFLTYFQNEAQLDKSGLPSDRFFAERPEGSVSTLKIQRTQQEDSAVYLCASSPTENTGELFFGEGSRLTVL.

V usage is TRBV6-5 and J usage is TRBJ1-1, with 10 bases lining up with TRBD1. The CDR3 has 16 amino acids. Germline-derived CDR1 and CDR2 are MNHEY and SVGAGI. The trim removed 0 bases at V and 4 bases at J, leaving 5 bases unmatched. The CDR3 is CASSYSIWTGGTEAFF. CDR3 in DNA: TGTGCCAGCAGTTACTCGATTTGGACAGGGGGCACTGAAGCTTTCTTT.

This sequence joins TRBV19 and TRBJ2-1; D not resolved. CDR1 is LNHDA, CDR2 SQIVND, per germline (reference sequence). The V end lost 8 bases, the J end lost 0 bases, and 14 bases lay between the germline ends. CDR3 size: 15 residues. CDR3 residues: CASSGPRSSYNEQFF. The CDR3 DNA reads TGTGCCAGTTCTGGTCCTAGAAGCTCCTACAATGAGCAGTTCTTC.

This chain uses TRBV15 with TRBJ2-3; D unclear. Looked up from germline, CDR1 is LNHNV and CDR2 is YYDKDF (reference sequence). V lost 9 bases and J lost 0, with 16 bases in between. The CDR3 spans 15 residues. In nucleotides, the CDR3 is TGTGCCACTCAAAAGTACCCTTCTAGCACAGATACGCAGTATTTT. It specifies CATQKYPSSTDTQYF.

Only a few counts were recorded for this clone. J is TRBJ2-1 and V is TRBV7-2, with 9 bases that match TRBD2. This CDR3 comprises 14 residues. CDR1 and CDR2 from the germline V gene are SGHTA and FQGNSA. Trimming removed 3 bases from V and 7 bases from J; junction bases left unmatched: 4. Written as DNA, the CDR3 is TGTGCCAGCAGCTTCCGTAGCGGGAGAAATGAGCAGTTCTTC. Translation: CASSFRSGRNEQFF.

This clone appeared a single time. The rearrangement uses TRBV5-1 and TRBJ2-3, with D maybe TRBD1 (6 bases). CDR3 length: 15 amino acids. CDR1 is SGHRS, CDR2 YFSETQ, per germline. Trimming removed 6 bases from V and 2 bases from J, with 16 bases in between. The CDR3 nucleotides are TGCGCCAGCAAGGGTGTGGCAGGGGTCACAGATACGCAGTATTTT. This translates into CASKGVAGVTDTQYF.

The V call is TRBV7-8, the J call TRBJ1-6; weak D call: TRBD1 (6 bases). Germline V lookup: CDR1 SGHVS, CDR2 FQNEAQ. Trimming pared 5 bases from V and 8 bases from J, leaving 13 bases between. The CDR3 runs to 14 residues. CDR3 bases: TGTGCCAGCAGCCTACAGGGACCCGATTCACCCCTCCACTTT. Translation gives CASSLQGPDSPLHF.

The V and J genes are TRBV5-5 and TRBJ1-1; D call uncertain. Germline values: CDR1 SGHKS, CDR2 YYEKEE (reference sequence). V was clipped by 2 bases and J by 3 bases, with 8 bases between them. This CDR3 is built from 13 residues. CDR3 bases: TGTGCCAGCAGCTTCAATAGGGACACTGAAGCTTTCTTT. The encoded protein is CASSFNRDTEAFF.

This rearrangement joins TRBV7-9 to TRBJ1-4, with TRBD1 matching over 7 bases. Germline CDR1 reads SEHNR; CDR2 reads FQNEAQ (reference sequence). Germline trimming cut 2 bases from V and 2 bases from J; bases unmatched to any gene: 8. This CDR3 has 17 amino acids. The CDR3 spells CASSLPTGASTNEKLFF. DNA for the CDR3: TGTGCCAGCAGCTTACCAACAGGGGCTTCGACTAATGAAAAACTGTTTTTT.

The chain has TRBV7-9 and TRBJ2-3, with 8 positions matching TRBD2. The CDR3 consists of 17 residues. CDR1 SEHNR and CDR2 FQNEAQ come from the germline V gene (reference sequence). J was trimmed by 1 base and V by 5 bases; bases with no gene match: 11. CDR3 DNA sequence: TGTGCCAGCAGCCTAGTGGGGCGGGGGGACCGCACAGATACGCAGTATTTT. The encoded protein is CASSLVGRGDRTDTQYF.

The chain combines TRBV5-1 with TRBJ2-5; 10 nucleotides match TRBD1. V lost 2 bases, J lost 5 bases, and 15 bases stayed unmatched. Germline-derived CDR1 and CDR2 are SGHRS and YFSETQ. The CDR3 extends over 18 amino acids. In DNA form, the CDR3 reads TGCGCCAGCAGCTTTGCAGAATCGCGGACAGGGGGTGGGGAGACCCAGTACTTC. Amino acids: CASSFAESRTGGGETQYF.

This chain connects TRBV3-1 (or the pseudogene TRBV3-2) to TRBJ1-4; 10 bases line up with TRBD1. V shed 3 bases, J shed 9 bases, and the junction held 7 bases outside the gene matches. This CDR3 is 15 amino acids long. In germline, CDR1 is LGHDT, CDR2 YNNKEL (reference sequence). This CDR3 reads CASSHFGTGVKKLFF. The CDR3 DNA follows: TGTGCCAGCAGCCACTTCGGGACAGGGGTTAAAAAACTGTTTTTT.

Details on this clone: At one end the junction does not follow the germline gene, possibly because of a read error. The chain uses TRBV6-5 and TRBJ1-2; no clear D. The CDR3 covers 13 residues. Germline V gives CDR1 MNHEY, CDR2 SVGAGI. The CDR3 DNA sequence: TGTGCCAGCAGTTACTCGAGAGTGGAGACACGGTTCTTT. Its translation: CASSYSRVETRFF.

This CDR3 reads CASRRREAGIYNEQFF. In DNA form, the CDR3 reads TGTGCCAGCAGACGGCGGGAGGCGGGAATCTACAATGAGCAGTTCTTC. The chain couples TRBV3-1 (or the pseudogene TRBV3-2) to TRBJ2-1; TRBD2 agrees at 8 bases. Germline V gene data show CDR1 as LGHDT and CDR2 as YNNKEL (reference sequence). The CDR3 runs to 16 residues. Trimming at V came to 6 bases and at J to 3 bases, leaving 10 bases not matched to a gene.

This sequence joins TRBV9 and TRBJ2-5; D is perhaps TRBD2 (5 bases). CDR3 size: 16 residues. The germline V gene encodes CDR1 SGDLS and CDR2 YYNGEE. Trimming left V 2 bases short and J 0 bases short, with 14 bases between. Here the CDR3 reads CASSVRAGSYQETQYF. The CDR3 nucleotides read TGTGCCAGCAGCGTGAGGGCAGGTTCGTACCAAGAGACCCAGTACTTC.

The DNA of the CDR3 is TGTGCCAGCAGCAAAGGCGGGACAAGTTGGTCGGACACTGAAGCTTTCTTT. It is translated as CASSKGGTSWSDTEAFF. This chain links TRBV11-2 with TRBJ1-1, with a tentative D call TRBD1 (6 bases). CDR1 and CDR2 from the germline V gene are SGHAT and FQNNGV. The CDR3 has 17 amino acids. V was trimmed by 5 bases and J by 3 bases, leaving 22 bases between them.

CDR3 nucleotide sequence: TGTGCCTCAAAGACAGGTGCCGATGGCTACACCTTC. Encoded protein: CASKTGADGYTF. The chain uses TRBV10-3 and TRBJ1-2, with a possible D match to TRBD1 (6 bases). V shed 11 bases and J shed 6 bases, with 16 bases lying between them. The length of the CDR3 is 12 residues. Germline CDR1 and CDR2: ENHRY and SYGVKD.

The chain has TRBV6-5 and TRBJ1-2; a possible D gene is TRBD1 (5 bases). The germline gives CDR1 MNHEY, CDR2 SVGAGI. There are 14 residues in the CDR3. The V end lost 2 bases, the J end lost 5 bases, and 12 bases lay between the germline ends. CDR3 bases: TGTGCCAGCAGTTACGGGGGAATGCCATATGGCTACACCTTC. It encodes CASSYGGMPYGYTF.

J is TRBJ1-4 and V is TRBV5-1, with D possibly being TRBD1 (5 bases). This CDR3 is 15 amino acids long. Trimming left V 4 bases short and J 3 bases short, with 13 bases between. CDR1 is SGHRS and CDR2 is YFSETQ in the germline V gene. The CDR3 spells CASSPRDLPNEKLFF. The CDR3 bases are TGCGCCAGCAGCCCCCGGGACCTTCCTAATGAAAAACTGTTTTTT.

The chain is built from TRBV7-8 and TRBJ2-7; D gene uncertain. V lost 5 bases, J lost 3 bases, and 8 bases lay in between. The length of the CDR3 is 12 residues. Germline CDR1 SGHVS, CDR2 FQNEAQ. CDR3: CASSRYSYEQYF. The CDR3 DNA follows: TGTGCCAGCAGCAGGTATAGCTACGAGCAGTACTTC.

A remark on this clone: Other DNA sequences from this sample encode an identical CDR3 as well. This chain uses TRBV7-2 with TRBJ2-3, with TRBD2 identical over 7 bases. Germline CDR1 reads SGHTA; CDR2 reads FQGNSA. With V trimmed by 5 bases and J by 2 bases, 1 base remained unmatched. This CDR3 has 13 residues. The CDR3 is CASSRDYTDTQYF. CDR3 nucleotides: TGTGCCAGCAGCAGGGACTACACAGATACGCAGTATTTT.